Following are 15 T cell receptor beta chains from one sample sequenced in a study of patients and donors after allogeneic stem cell transplantation. MiXCR, applied by TCRdb to the RT-PCR reads, yields one record per CDR3 protein. The sample includes approximately 430,000 distinct CDR3 sequences, 16% of them seen just once. The specimen sequenced was blood, either unsorted or a sorted T cell fraction (not recorded which). The receptor source for this set is a human donor who was either an allogeneic HSCT recipient or a stem cell or donor lymphocyte infusion donor (not recorded which). It is not recorded whose cells these are; they may come from a transplant donor.

The chain links TRBV18 to TRBJ1-5, with a possible D match to TRBD1 (5 bases). V lost 5 bases, J lost 5 bases, and 10 bases lay in between. Germline V gene sequence: CDR1 KGHSH, CDR2 LQKENI. This CDR3 comprises 13 residues. The CDR3: CASSKGLDQPQHF. The DNA for the CDR3 is TGTGCCAGCTCAAAGGGGCTCGATCAGCCCCAGCATTTT.

The genes are TRBV4-3 and TRBJ1-2; D not resolved. V dropped 0 bases and J dropped 4 bases, with 12 bases sitting between them. The germline V gene has CDR1 LGHNA and CDR2 YSLEER. The CDR3 is 15 residues long. In nucleotides, the CDR3 is TGCGCCAGCAGCCAAGATACAGTCGGAGGCTATGGCTACACCTTC. As protein: CASSQDTVGGYGYTF.

This clonotype was found a few times. The CDR3 protein is CASSLEWYNEQFF. The DNA of the CDR3 is TGTGCCAGCAGCTTAGAGTGGTACAATGAGCAGTTCTTC. This chain links TRBV11-3 with TRBJ2-1; D call uncertain. Per germline, CDR1 SGHNT and CDR2 YENEEA. The CDR3 spans 13 residues. Trimming took off 0 bases at V and 4 bases at J, with 4 bases between the two ends. The full variable domain, in which reference TRBV11-3 and TRBJ2-1 provide the parts outside the CDR3, is EAGVVQSPRYKIIEKKQPVAFWCNPISGHNTLYWYLQNLGQGPELLIRYENEEAVDDSQLPKDRFSAERLKGVDSTLKIQPAELGDSAVYLCASSLEWYNEQFFGPGTRLTVL.

The chain links TRBV7-8 to TRBJ1-6; D is undetermined. The CDR3 loop spans 16 amino acids. Germline V gene lookup returns CDR1 SGHVS and CDR2 FQNEAQ. V lost 0 bases, J lost 0 bases, and 6 bases lay in between. The CDR3 here is CASSLAVTSYNSPLHF. CDR3 DNA: TGTGCCAGCAGCTTAGCGGTCACCTCCTATAATTCACCCCTCCACTTT.

The chain recombines TRBV11-2 with TRBJ1-2, with D uncertain. Trimming shortened V by 0 bases and J by 0 bases, and 11 bases separated the two germline ends. The CDR3 is 16 amino acids. Germline V lookup: CDR1 SGHAT, CDR2 FQNNGV. The CDR3 coding sequence is TGTGCCAGCAGCTTAGATCTCCAGCCCTCTAACTATGGCTACACCTTC. It encodes CASSLDLQPSNYGYTF.

The chain links TRBV20-1 to TRBJ1-2; the D is unclear. V dropped 1 base and J dropped 4 bases, with 13 bases sitting between them. The CDR3 sequence is 14 residues long. Germline V gene data show CDR1 as DFQATT and CDR2 as SNEGSKA (reference sequence). CDR3 nucleotide sequence: TGCAGTGCTAGAGTCCAGTCGATCAGCTATGGCTACACCTTC. It is translated as CSARVQSISYGYTF.

This clonotype appeared a few times. V gene TRBV4-1 combines with J gene TRBJ2-1; D uncertain. The length of the CDR3 is 13 residues. The ends were cut back, 4 bases at V and 9 bases at J, with 13 bases in the middle. Germline V gene sequence: CDR1 MGHRA, CDR2 YSYEKL. Here the CDR3 reads CASSPLGSSEQFF. The CDR3 coding sequence is TGCGCCAGCAGCCCCTTGGGAAGTTCTGAGCAGTTCTTC.

This clonotype was seen many times. The chain recombines TRBV29-1 with TRBJ2-2; 7 nucleotides match TRBD1. CDR3 length: 12 amino acids. The germline gives CDR1 SQVTM, CDR2 ANQGSEA. Trimming cost V 5 bases and J 8 bases; bases outside gene matches: 5. This CDR3 is CSVPRQGGELFF. CDR3 coding DNA: TGCAGCGTTCCTAGACAGGGAGGGGAGCTGTTTTTT.

CDR3 region: CASSLRSSGREETQYF. The CDR3 DNA reads as TGTGCCAGCAGCTTACGCTCTAGCGGGAGGGAAGAGACCCAGTACTTC. This chain connects TRBV11-3 to TRBJ2-5, with 12 bases matching TRBD2. This CDR3 contains 16 residues. CDR1 and CDR2 (germline): SGHNT, YENEEA. V lost 2 bases and J lost 3; bases outside the gene matches: 4. The variable domain in full, with the rest retrieved from reference TRBV11-3 and TRBJ2-5, is EAGVVQSPRYKIIEKKQPVAFWCNPISGHNTLYWYLQNLGQGPELLIRYENEEAVDDSQLPKDRFSAERLKGVDSTLKIQPAELGDSAVYLCASSLRSSGREETQYFGPGTRLLVL.

The table lists this clonotype with many counts. As DNA, the CDR3 is TGTGCCAGCAGCTTAGCGGGCAGCTTCAATTCACCCCTCCACTTT. It is translated as CASSLAGSFNSPLHF. The chain uses TRBV7-6 and TRBJ1-6; D is unclear. V was clipped by 0 bases and J by 7 bases, with 10 bases between them. The CDR3 is made up of 15 amino acids. The germline V gene encodes CDR1 SGHVS and CDR2 FNYEAQ.

The chain is built from TRBV4-1 and TRBJ2-5; 8 bases match TRBD2. CDR3 length: 15 residues. CDR1 MGHRA and CDR2 YSYEKL come from the germline V gene. The V segment lost 2 bases and the J segment 4 bases; nucleotides outside the gene matches: 6. The CDR3 DNA is TGCGCCAGCAGCCAACTACTAGCGGAGGGAGAGACCCAGTACTTC. Translation: CASSQLLAEGETQYF.

This clonotype has more than one count but fewer than ten. J is TRBJ2-1 and V is TRBV12-3 or TRBV12-4; a weak D match, TRBD1 (6 bases). The CDR3 is made up of 13 amino acids. The V gene lost 5 bases and the J gene lost 8 bases, with 13 bases spanning the gap. CDR3 region: CASSMDSGHEQFF. The CDR3, as DNA: TGTGCCAGCAGTATGGACAGTGGGCATGAGCAGTTCTTC.

The chain employs TRBV5-1 and TRBJ1-2, with TRBD1 as a possible D gene (6 bases). Between the trimmed V and J ends, which lost 0 bases and 5 bases, there was a span of 14 bases. The length of the CDR3 is 15 residues. Germline CDR1 SGHRS, CDR2 YFSETQ. In DNA, the CDR3 is TGCGCCAGCAGCTTGGCGTCGGGGGCGCAATATGGCTACACCTTC. Translation gives CASSLASGAQYGYTF. The full variable domain, rest sourced from reference TRBV5-1 and TRBJ1-2, is KAGVTQTPRYLIKTRGQQVTLSCSPISGHRSVSWYQQTPGQGLQFLFEYFSETQRNKGNFPGRFSGRQFSNSRSEMNVSTLELGDSALYLCASSLASGAQYGYTFGSGTRLTVV.

This clonotype was counted a few times. V and J are TRBV11-3 and TRBJ2-2; perhaps D is TRBD1 or TRBD2 (5 bases each). Between the trimmed V and J ends, which lost 5 bases and 6 bases, there was a span of 13 bases. CDR3 length: 14 amino acids. The V gene's germline CDR1 is SGHNT and CDR2 YENEEA. The CDR3, as DNA: TGTGCCAGCAGCCCAGGGCCGAGGGCCGGGGAGCTGTTTTTT. Translation: CASSPGPRAGELFF.

V and J are TRBV29-1 and TRBJ1-2, with unresolved D. The CDR3 has 12 amino acids. Deletions cut 7 bases from V and 4 bases from J, with 13 bases between. The germline V gene has CDR1 SQVTM and CDR2 ANQGSEA. Written as DNA, the CDR3 is TGCAGCGCCGACACGTCCGGCTATGGCTACACCTTC. Translation: CSADTSGYGYTF.